The TCR beta chain under discussion was sequenced for a study of blood T cell repertoires in COVID-19. Sequencing was performed with immunoSEQ multiplex PCR; in TCRdb, only in-frame clones are kept and a portion is missing. The profile shows about 200,000 clones, about 84% of them singletons. Participants reported their clinical history, and cohort assignment relied on those reports. This clone was observed once. The CDR3 is 12 amino acids. Germline CDR1 reads LNHDA; CDR2 reads SQIVND (reference sequence). V lost 11 bases, J lost 6 bases, and 6 bases stayed unmatched. This sequence was found in a man aged 35-49 years with acute COVID-19. The chain joins TRBV19 to TRBJ2-1; 8 positions agree with TRBD1. The sample was PBMCs or T cells enriched from blood (not recorded which). This CDR3 reads CAARTGSNEQFF. The DNA for the CDR3 is TGTGCCGCGAGGACAGGGAGCAATGAGCAGTTCTTC. Looking up the rest from reference TRBV19 and TRBJ2-1 gives the full variable domain: DGGITQSPKYLFRKEGQNVTLSCEQNLNHDAMYWYRQDPGQGLRLIYYSQIVNDFQKGDIAEGYSVSREKKESFPLTVTSAQKNPTAFYLCAARTGSNEQFFGPGTRLTVL.